These T cell receptor beta chains were read from a single sample in a study of T cells in narcolepsy. The assay was immunoSEQ multiplex PCR, and TCRdb's table has in-frame clones only and misses some. Of some 33,000 clones in the sample, about 90% were seen once. The material sequenced was CD45RA- memory CD4+ T cells from PBMCs. All receptors derive from a human donor with narcolepsy. Both conserved end residues are trimmed from each CDR3. Each record gives: J gene, V gene, CDR3 protein.

>TRBJ1-6|TRBV5-1
ASSDQTGDSPLH
>TRBJ2-1|TRBV5-1
ASSAARYEQF
>TRBJ1-2|TRBV18
ASSPAYGYT
>TRBJ2-1|TRBV20-1
SAGDPNEQF
>TRBJ2-7|TRBV6-5
ASIPGTVSYEQY
>TRBJ1-2|TRBV10-3
AISESAGGVDGYT
>TRBJ2-7|TRBV5-1
ASSPSLSSYEQY
>TRBJ2-7|TRBV5-1
ASSLGPAGKQY
>TRBJ2-1|TRBV7-6
ASSPYLAGVLNEQF
>TRBJ2-1|TRBV30
AYLRRLKLNEQF
>TRBJ2-2|TRBV6-5
ASEGAGAGELF
>TRBJ1-3|TRBV30
AGSKRNTIY
>TRBJ1-1|TRBV2
ASSQESKNTEAF
>TRBJ1-2|TRBV6-1
ASRPGQYYGYT
>TRBJ1-3|TRBV9
ASSLTPGGTGAGNTIY
>TRBJ2-7|TRBV6-1
ASSEATGTLGEQY
>.|TRBV11-2
ASSLDWSSYEQY
>TRBJ1-2|TRBV6-1
ASSATDGYT
>TRBJ2-2|TRBV29-1
CVGVGNGELF
>TRBJ1-2|TRBV4-3
ASSPGQGINGYT